This T cell receptor beta chain came from a study of identical twins. Germline CDR1 MNHEY, CDR2 SMNVEV (reference sequence). Trimming removed 6 bases from V and 8 bases from J; junction bases left unmatched: 6. The CDR3 loop spans 13 amino acids. From the 5' RACE reads, TCRdb called clonotypes with MiXCR, one entry per CDR3 protein. The sample lists 400,000 to 650,000 distinct CDR3 sequences, roughly 21% occurring once. This sample was shared with a second study, whose subject was T cells expressing NK-cell markers.

V is TRBV27 and J is TRBJ1-2; 10 nucleotides agree with TRBD1. Material: CD4+ T cells sorted from blood. The clonotype was recovered from a woman under 30 in good health. CDR3 sequence reads: CASRPLTGGGYTF. In DNA, the CDR3 is TGTGCCAGCAGGCCCCTGACAGGGGGCGGCTACACCTTC.